This T cell receptor beta chain originates from a study of blood T cell repertoires in COVID-19. Germline V gene lookup returns CDR1 LNHNV and CDR2 YYDKDF (reference sequence). V was clipped by 0 bases and J by 0 bases; unmatched bases: 10. This CDR3 spans 18 amino acids. This table comes from immunoSEQ multiplex PCR, and its TCRdb copy is limited to in-frame clones, with some not included. The sample yields fewer than 350,000 clones, around 88% seen once. J is TRBJ1-1 and V is TRBV15; 7 bases match TRBD1. This receptor was taken from a woman between 25 and 40 years old who had recovered from COVID-19. The sequencing input was peripheral blood. This CDR3 is CATSREYTGDAMNTEAFF. DNA for the CDR3: TGTGCCACCAGCAGAGAATATACAGGGGATGCCATGAACACTGAAGCTTTCTTT.